A single sample is the source of the 18 T cell receptor beta chains below, sequenced in a study of blood T cell repertoires in COVID-19. The assay was immunoSEQ multiplex PCR, and TCRdb's table has in-frame clones only and misses some. Here the sample spans approximately 150,000 clones, around 85% being singletons. Material: peripheral blood. The receptors here all came from a woman in her 70s with acute or convalescent COVID-19.

The chain recombines TRBV19 with TRBJ1-6; 7 bases match TRBD1. V was clipped by 7 bases and J by 7 bases; unmatched bases: 7. The germline V gene has CDR1 LNHDA and CDR2 SQIVND (reference sequence). There are 14 residues in the CDR3. The CDR3 region has the DNA TGTGCCAGTACAATAGGGACAGAAAATTCACCCCTCCACTTT. It specifies CASTIGTENSPLHF.

This chain connects TRBV12-3 or TRBV12-4 to TRBJ1-2; D perhaps matches TRBD1 (5 bases). Trimming pared 7 bases from V and 8 bases from J, leaving 17 bases between. The CDR3 loop spans 13 amino acids. CDR3 in DNA: TGTGCCAGCACCCCCCGGGGGTTGGACGGCTACACCTTC. Protein: CASTPRGLDGYTF.

This clone was picked up a small number of times. The chain combines TRBV7-2 with TRBJ1-4; possibly TRBD1 for D (6 bases). The ends were cut back, 5 bases at V and 8 bases at J, with 18 bases in the middle. In germline, CDR1 is SGHTA, CDR2 FQGNSA. The CDR3 totals 15 residues. The CDR3, as DNA: TGTGCCAGCAGCCCCCGAGGGGGAGGGAGCGAAAAACTGTTTTTT. Its translation: CASSPRGGGSEKLFF.

The chain is built from TRBV23-1 and TRBJ2-3; 10 bases map to TRBD2. TRBV23-1 is treated as an ORF (open reading frame) with a function not yet certain. The CDR3 spans 17 residues. Unmatched junction bases numbered 7, after V lost 0 bases and J lost 4 bases. This chain's CDR3 is CASSQSTTSGFPDTQYF. CDR3 bases: TGCGCCAGCAGTCAATCGACGACTAGCGGGTTTCCAGATACGCAGTATTTT.

This clone was detected only a few times. The chain links TRBV6-5 to TRBJ2-7, with TRBD1 identical over 8 bases. The V gene end was trimmed by 0 bases and the J gene end by 3 bases; junction bases not matched to a gene: 1. This CDR3 region has 14 residues. Germline values: CDR1 MNHEY, CDR2 SVGAGI. In DNA form, the CDR3 reads TGTGCCAGCAGTTACTCCACAGGGGGCTACGAGCAGTACTTC. Its translation is CASSYSTGGYEQYF.

The DNA of the CDR3 is TGTGCCTGGAGTCGATACGGAGAGACCCAGTACTTC. This sequence encodes CAWSRYGETQYF. This sequence joins TRBV30 and TRBJ2-5; D not resolved. V was trimmed by 2 bases and J by 4 bases, leaving 8 bases between them. Germline V lookup: CDR1 GTSNPN, CDR2 SVGIG (reference sequence). This CDR3 comprises 12 residues.

The rearrangement links TRBV5-1 to TRBJ2-1, with TRBD2 identical over 10 bases. Germline V gives CDR1 SGHRS, CDR2 YFSETQ. V shed 4 bases, J shed 3 bases, and the junction held 4 bases outside the gene matches. CDR3 length: 15 amino acids. DNA of the CDR3: TGCGCCAGCAGCCGAACTAGCGGGGTCTACAATGAGCAGTTCTTC. Residues: CASSRTSGVYNEQFF.

The V call is TRBV20-1, the J call TRBJ2-3; TRBD2 is a possible D gene (6 bases). There are 15 residues in the CDR3. Per germline, CDR1 DFQATT and CDR2 SNEGSKA (reference sequence). With 3 bases removed from V and 3 bases from J, the gap between germline ends came to 16 bases. CDR3 region: CSASGAEGGTDTQYF. The CDR3 coding sequence is TGCAGTGCTAGTGGGGCAGAAGGAGGGACAGATACGCAGTATTTT.

This chain links TRBV4-2 with TRBJ2-5; weak D call: TRBD1 (5 bases). Deletions cut 1 base from V and 5 bases from J, with 17 bases between. The CDR3 has 16 residues. Germline CDR1 LGHNA, CDR2 YNFKEQ. CDR3 sequence reads: CASSQALRQIGETQYF. CDR3 nucleotides: TGTGCCAGCAGCCAAGCACTCAGACAGATTGGGGAGACCCAGTACTTC.

The rearrangement joins TRBV12-3 or TRBV12-4 to TRBJ1-1; no clear D. Trimming took 1 base from V and 7 from J, leaving 7 bases between them. This CDR3 has 12 residues. In nucleotides, the CDR3 is TGTGCCAGCAGTTTAGGTACCTATGAAGCTTTCTTT. Translating gives CASSLGTYEAFF.

The chain is built from TRBV18 and TRBJ2-7; TRBD1 matches at 10 bases. Trimming removed 6 bases from V and 5 bases from J; junction bases left unmatched: 7. Germline lookup yields CDR1 KGHSH and CDR2 LQKENI. The CDR3 sequence is 14 residues long. CDR3 amino acids: CASSAGTGVNEQYF. The CDR3 bases are TGTGCCAGCTCGGCCGGGACAGGGGTCAACGAGCAGTACTTC.

The V and J genes are TRBV6-5 and TRBJ2-7; 10 nucleotides match TRBD2. This CDR3 spans 14 amino acids. Germline values: CDR1 MNHEY, CDR2 SVGAGI. The J segment lost 5 bases and the V segment lost 4 bases, leaving 5 bases of the junction unmatched. The CDR3: CASSSGAGGNEQYF. The CDR3 bases are TGTGCCAGCAGTTCCGGAGCGGGAGGGAACGAGCAGTACTTC.

The CDR3: CASSLVLLSGRRETQYF. The DNA of the CDR3 is TGTGCCAGCAGTTTAGTCCTCCTTAGCGGGAGACGTGAGACCCAGTACTTC. The chain recombines TRBV28 with TRBJ2-5; TRBD2 matches at 9 bases. The CDR3 contains 17 residues. CDR1 is MDHEN, CDR2 SYDVKM, per germline. With 2 bases clipped from V and 5 bases from J, the junction kept 12 bases outside the gene matches.

V is TRBV6-2 or TRBV6-3 and J is TRBJ1-1; 10 bases align to TRBD1. This CDR3 contains 15 residues. Looked up from germline, CDR1 is MNHEY and CDR2 is SVGEGT. The V gene end was trimmed by 5 bases and the J gene end by 6 bases; junction bases not matched to a gene: 9. This CDR3 is CASSTRQGAFAEAFF. Written as DNA, the CDR3 is TGTGCCAGCAGTACTCGACAGGGGGCCTTCGCTGAAGCTTTCTTT.

The rearrangement joins TRBV30 to TRBJ1-5, with 7 bases fitting TRBD1. With 2 bases clipped from V and 6 bases from J, the junction kept 4 bases outside the gene matches. Germline-derived CDR1 and CDR2 are GTSNPN and SVGIG (reference sequence). The CDR3 spans 13 residues. CDR3 in amino acids: CAWSRQGTQPQHF. CDR3 coding DNA: TGTGCCTGGAGTCGACAGGGAACTCAGCCCCAGCATTTT.

This rearrangement joins TRBV9 to TRBJ2-2; TRBD2 aligns across 10 bases. Unmatched junction bases numbered 5, after V lost 2 bases and J lost 4 bases. The CDR3 sequence is 16 residues long. Germline V gene lookup returns CDR1 SGDLS and CDR2 YYNGEE. The chain's CDR3 is CASSVRSGGTTGELFF. The CDR3 bases are TGTGCCAGCAGCGTCCGTAGCGGGGGGACCACCGGGGAGCTGTTTTTT.

The chain uses TRBV6-2 or TRBV6-3 and TRBJ2-3; TRBD2 matches 11 bases. V dropped 0 bases and J dropped 5; count of bases not matched to a gene: 4. Per germline, CDR1 MNHEY and CDR2 SVGEGT. This CDR3 comprises 16 residues. Here the CDR3 DNA reads TGTGCCAGCAGTTACTCTAGCGGGAGGGCCTTAGATACGCAGTATTTT. Its translation: CASSYSSGRALDTQYF.

The gene calls are TRBV7-2 and TRBJ2-7; 9 bases match TRBD1. Looked up from germline, CDR1 is SGHTA and CDR2 is FQGNSA. This CDR3 has 16 residues. Trimming at V came to 4 bases and at J to 0 bases, leaving 7 bases not matched to a gene. CDR3 coding DNA: TGTGCCAGCAGCTCTAGTCCGGGACAGGGCTCCTACGAGCAGTACTTC. Translation: CASSSSPGQGSYEQYF.